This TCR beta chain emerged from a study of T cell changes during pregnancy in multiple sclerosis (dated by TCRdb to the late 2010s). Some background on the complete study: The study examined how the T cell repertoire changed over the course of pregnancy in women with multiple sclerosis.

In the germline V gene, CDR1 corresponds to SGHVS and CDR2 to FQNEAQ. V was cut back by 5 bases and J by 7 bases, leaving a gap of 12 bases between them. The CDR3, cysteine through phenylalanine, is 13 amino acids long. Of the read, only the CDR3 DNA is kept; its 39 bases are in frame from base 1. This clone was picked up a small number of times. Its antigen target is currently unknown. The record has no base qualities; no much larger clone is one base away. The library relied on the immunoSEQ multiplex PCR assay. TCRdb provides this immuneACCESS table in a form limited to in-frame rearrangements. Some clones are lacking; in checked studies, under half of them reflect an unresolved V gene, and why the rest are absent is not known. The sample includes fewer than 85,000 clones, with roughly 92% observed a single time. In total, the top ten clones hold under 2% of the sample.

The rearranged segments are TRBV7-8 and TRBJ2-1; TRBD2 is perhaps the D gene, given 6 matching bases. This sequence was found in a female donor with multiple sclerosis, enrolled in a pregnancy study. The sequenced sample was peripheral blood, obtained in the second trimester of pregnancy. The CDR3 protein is CASSLGGPNEQFF. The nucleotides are TGTGCCAGCAGCCTGGGAGGACCTAATGAGCAGTTCTTC.